These T cell receptor beta chains were read from a single sample in a study of CD8 T cells in Susac syndrome. TCRdb used MiXCR to reprocess the immunoSEQ multiplex PCR reads, holding one entry per CDR3 protein. The sample has some 200,000 distinct CDR3 sequences; more than 90% are singletons. The sequencing input was CD4+ T cells from PBMCs. Source of these receptors: a human donor with multiple sclerosis. The CDR3 runs from the conserved cysteine through the conserved F or W. Fields, in order: V gene, D gene, clone size, J gene, CDR3 protein, CDR3 DNA. A D gene is named only where the DNA matches it firmly. Some rows mark clone size as missing; the rest say once, few, many or name a class of expanded clone.

v_gene: TRBV7-2; d_gene: NA; abundance: NA; j_gene: TRBJ1-2; CDR3aa: CASSLAHRGNNYGYTF; CDR3nt: TGTGCCAGCAGCTTAGCGCACAGAGGTAATAACTATGGCTACACCTTC
v_gene: TRBV15; d_gene: NA; abundance: NA; j_gene: TRBJ2-7; CDR3aa: CATSRDIGHPYEQYF; CDR3nt: TGTGCCACCAGCAGAGATATAGGCCACCCCTACGAGCAGTACTTC
v_gene: TRBV29-1; d_gene: NA; abundance: once; j_gene: TRBJ2-7; CDR3aa: CSVAEDYEQYF; CDR3nt: TGCAGCGTGGCGGAGGACTACGAGCAGTACTTC
v_gene: TRBV20-1; d_gene: TRBD1; abundance: NA; j_gene: TRBJ1-2; CDR3aa: CSAIDLGRGPDGYTF; CDR3nt: TGCAGTGCCATCGATCTCGGCAGGGGGCCGGATGGCTACACCTTC
v_gene: TRBV6-5; d_gene: NA; abundance: NA; j_gene: TRBJ2-7; CDR3aa: CASKSVGTADYEQYF; CDR3nt: TGTGCCAGCAAGTCGGTCGGGACGGCAGACTACGAGCAGTACTTC
v_gene: TRBV29-1; d_gene: TRBD1; abundance: NA; j_gene: TRBJ2-7; CDR3aa: CSVAGTGPSYEQYF; CDR3nt: TGCAGCGTTGCCGGGACAGGGCCCTCCTACGAGCAGTACTTC
v_gene: TRBV29-1; d_gene: TRBD2; abundance: NA; j_gene: TRBJ2-7; CDR3aa: CSVRGRAGISEQYF; CDR3nt: TGCAGCGTTCGAGGGAGGGCCGGCATTAGCGAGCAGTACTTC
v_gene: TRBV4-2; d_gene: TRBD1; abundance: NA; j_gene: TRBJ2-7; CDR3aa: CASSQRRGRDYEQYF; CDR3nt: TGTGCCAGCAGCCAGAGAAGGGGGCGTGATTACGAGCAGTACTTC
v_gene: TRBV20-1; d_gene: TRBD2; abundance: NA; j_gene: TRBJ2-3; CDR3aa: CSAPRLAGGTDTQYF; CDR3nt: TGCAGTGCTCCAAGACTAGCGGGAGGGACTGATACGCAGTATTTT
v_gene: TRBV30; d_gene: NA; abundance: NA; j_gene: TRBJ1-2; CDR3aa: CAWSVKHPTSYTF; CDR3nt: TGTGCCTGGAGCGTTAAACATCCTACCAGCTACACCTTC
v_gene: TRBV2; d_gene: NA; abundance: NA; j_gene: TRBJ1-1; CDR3aa: CAARLTGNTEAFF; CDR3nt: TGTGCCGCCAGGCTGACAGGGAACACTGAAGCTTTCTTT
v_gene: TRBV20-1; d_gene: TRBD1; abundance: NA; j_gene: TRBJ2-7; CDR3aa: CSAQDRAYEQYF; CDR3nt: TGCAGTGCCCAGGACAGGGCCTACGAGCAGTACTTC
v_gene: TRBV27; d_gene: NA; abundance: NA; j_gene: TRBJ2-1; CDR3aa: CASSEEAREQFF; CDR3nt: TGTGCCAGCAGCGAGGAAGCGCGGGAGCAGTTCTTC
v_gene: TRBV20-1; d_gene: NA; abundance: NA; j_gene: TRBJ1-2; CDR3aa: CSAPQGNYGYTF; CDR3nt: TGCAGTGCTCCACAGGGTAACTATGGCTACACCTTC
v_gene: TRBV20-1; d_gene: NA; abundance: NA; j_gene: TRBJ2-5; CDR3aa: CSASQETQYF; CDR3nt: TGCAGTGCTTCCCAAGAGACCCAGTACTTC
v_gene: TRBV7-8; d_gene: TRBD2; abundance: NA; j_gene: TRBJ2-3; CDR3aa: CASSFPSGGAGDTQYF; CDR3nt: TGTGCCAGCAGCTTCCCTAGCGGGGGGGCTGGAGATACGCAGTATTTT
v_gene: TRBV30; d_gene: NA; abundance: NA; j_gene: TRBJ1-2; CDR3aa: CAWSTSYGYTF; CDR3nt: TGTGCCTGGAGTACGAGCTATGGCTACACCTTC
v_gene: TRBV7-2; d_gene: NA; abundance: once; j_gene: TRBJ2-3; CDR3aa: CASSQYRDTQYF; CDR3nt: TGTGCCAGCAGCCAATATCGGGATACGCAGTATTTT
v_gene: TRBV20-1; d_gene: NA; abundance: NA; j_gene: TRBJ2-1; CDR3aa: CSGGHYNEQFF; CDR3nt: TGCAGTGGGGGACACTACAATGAGCAGTTCTTC
v_gene: TRBV18; d_gene: TRBD1; abundance: NA; j_gene: TRBJ2-7; CDR3aa: CASSTGTGYEQYF; CDR3nt: TGTGCCAGCTCAACCGGGACAGGCTACGAGCAGTACTTC
v_gene: TRBV5-1; d_gene: NA; abundance: NA; j_gene: TRBJ2-1; CDR3aa: CASSLMDNEQFF; CDR3nt: TGCGCCAGCAGCTTGATGGATAATGAGCAGTTCTTC
v_gene: TRBV18; d_gene: NA; abundance: few; j_gene: TRBJ1-1; CDR3aa: CASSLGTTEAFF; CDR3nt: TGTGCCAGCTCACTGGGAACCACTGAAGCTTTCTTT
v_gene: TRBV4-2; d_gene: NA; abundance: NA; j_gene: TRBJ1-2; CDR3aa: CASSQEDTSNYGYTF; CDR3nt: TGTGCCAGCAGCCAGGAAGACACCTCTAACTATGGCTACACCTTC
v_gene: TRBV3-1; d_gene: NA; abundance: NA; j_gene: TRBJ1-1; CDR3aa: CASSTRSMNTEAFF; CDR3nt: TGTGCCAGCAGCACCCGGTCCATGAACACTGAAGCTTTCTTT
v_gene: TRBV11-2; d_gene: TRBD2; abundance: NA; j_gene: TRBJ2-2; CDR3aa: CASRGEGPNTGELFF; CDR3nt: TGTGCCAGCAGGGGGGAGGGCCCGAACACCGGGGAGCTGTTTTTT
v_gene: TRBV19; d_gene: NA; abundance: NA; j_gene: TRBJ2-1; CDR3aa: CASSIRDHSYNEQFF; CDR3nt: TGTGCCAGTAGTATAAGGGACCACTCCTACAATGAGCAGTTCTTC
v_gene: TRBV7-6; d_gene: TRBD1; abundance: NA; j_gene: TRBJ1-2; CDR3aa: CASSPRTGGDYGYTF; CDR3nt: TGTGCCAGCAGCCCAAGGACAGGGGGCGACTATGGCTACACCTTC
v_gene: TRBV3-1; d_gene: NA; abundance: NA; j_gene: TRBJ2-3; CDR3aa: CASSQFHRVEDTQYF; CDR3nt: TGTGCCAGCAGCCAGTTCCACAGGGTTGAAGATACGCAGTATTTT
v_gene: TRBV20-1; d_gene: NA; abundance: NA; j_gene: TRBJ2-3; CDR3aa: CSARVGPDTQYF; CDR3nt: TGCAGTGCTAGAGTGGGGCCAGATACGCAGTATTTT
v_gene: TRBV20-1; d_gene: NA; abundance: NA; j_gene: TRBJ2-7; CDR3aa: CSARGSGTQGDEQYF; CDR3nt: TGCAGTGCTAGAGGGTCCGGGACTCAAGGCGACGAGCAGTACTTC
v_gene: TRBV7-8; d_gene: TRBD2; abundance: NA; j_gene: TRBJ2-5; CDR3aa: CASSLGLAGGSETQYF; CDR3nt: TGTGCCAGCAGCCTAGGACTAGCGGGGGGGTCAGAGACCCAGTACTTC
v_gene: TRBV14; d_gene: NA; abundance: NA; j_gene: TRBJ1-2; CDR3aa: CASSQSTNRRRDGYTF; CDR3nt: TGTGCCAGCAGCCAAAGTACAAATAGGCGGCGAGATGGCTACACCTTC
v_gene: TRBV20-1; d_gene: NA; abundance: NA; j_gene: TRBJ2-7; CDR3aa: CSAARGDEQYF; CDR3nt: TGCAGTGCGGCCAGGGGAGACGAGCAGTACTTC
v_gene: TRBV30; d_gene: TRBD1; abundance: NA; j_gene: TRBJ1-4; CDR3aa: CAWNRMGRDSEKLFF; CDR3nt: TGTGCCTGGAATCGCATGGGCAGGGACAGTGAAAAACTGTTTTTT
v_gene: TRBV21-1; d_gene: NA; abundance: once; j_gene: TRBJ2-1; CDR3aa: CASRNRDQFF; CDR3nt: TGTGCCAGCCGCAACAGAGATCAGTTCTTC
v_gene: TRBV23-1; d_gene: NA; abundance: NA; j_gene: TRBJ1-5; CDR3aa: CASSLSEAAPQHF; CDR3nt: TGCGCCAGCAGTCTCTCTGAGGCGGCGCCCCAGCATTTT
v_gene: TRBV29-1; d_gene: NA; abundance: NA; j_gene: TRBJ2-6; CDR3aa: CSVEGVANVLTF; CDR3nt: TGCAGCGTTGAAGGGGTGGCCAACGTCCTGACTTTC
v_gene: TRBV11-3; d_gene: NA; abundance: NA; j_gene: TRBJ2-1; CDR3aa: CASSLDRPYNEQFF; CDR3nt: TGTGCCAGCAGCTTAGATCGGCCATACAATGAGCAGTTCTTC
v_gene: TRBV7-9; d_gene: NA; abundance: NA; j_gene: TRBJ2-3; CDR3aa: CASSSIPGTDTQYF; CDR3nt: TGTGCCAGCAGTTCTATTCCGGGGACAGATACGCAGTATTTT
v_gene: TRBV3-1; d_gene: NA; abundance: NA; j_gene: TRBJ2-1; CDR3aa: CASSTGGWSYNEQFF; CDR3nt: TGTGCCAGCTCAACAGGAGGTTGGTCCTACAATGAGCAGTTCTTC
v_gene: TRBV4-1; d_gene: NA; abundance: NA; j_gene: TRBJ2-1; CDR3aa: CASSRTPWDEQFF; CDR3nt: TGCGCCAGCAGCCGGACCCCCTGGGATGAGCAGTTCTTC
v_gene: TRBV30; d_gene: NA; abundance: NA; j_gene: TRBJ2-3; CDR3aa: CASYKPGRTDTQYF; CDR3nt: TGTGCCTCTTATAAACCTGGACGCACAGATACGCAGTATTTT
v_gene: TRBV13; d_gene: NA; abundance: NA; j_gene: TRBJ2-7; CDR3aa: CASSLFGTRREGYEQYF; CDR3nt: TGTGCCAGCAGCCTATTTGGCACCCGACGGGAAGGCTACGAGCAGTACTTC
v_gene: TRBV19; d_gene: NA; abundance: NA; j_gene: TRBJ2-1; CDR3aa: CASSMEGSPCVF; CDR3nt: TGTGCCAGTAGTATGGAAGGGTCCCCATGCGTCTTC
v_gene: TRBV3-1; d_gene: NA; abundance: NA; j_gene: TRBJ2-7; CDR3aa: CASSQDLGDIYSYEQYF; CDR3nt: TGTGCCAGCAGCCAAGATCTGGGGGACATTTACTCCTACGAGCAGTACTTC
v_gene: TRBV6-5; d_gene: NA; abundance: NA; j_gene: TRBJ2-5; CDR3aa: CASSYSGLQTQYF; CDR3nt: TGTGCCAGCAGTTATTCGGGCTTACAGACCCAGTACTTC
v_gene: TRBV3-1; d_gene: NA; abundance: once; j_gene: TRBJ2-7; CDR3aa: CASSQDSHRPYEQYF; CDR3nt: TGTGCCAGCAGCCAAGATTCCCACCGGCCCTACGAGCAGTACTTC
v_gene: TRBV2; d_gene: TRBD1; abundance: NA; j_gene: TRBJ1-6; CDR3aa: CASRGQGGSPLHF; CDR3nt: TGTGCCAGCAGAGGACAGGGTGGCTCACCCCTCCACTTT
v_gene: TRBV18; d_gene: NA; abundance: NA; j_gene: TRBJ2-5; CDR3aa: CASSPIGQETQYF; CDR3nt: TGTGCCAGCTCACCGATCGGACAAGAGACCCAGTACTTC
v_gene: TRBV20-1; d_gene: NA; abundance: NA; j_gene: TRBJ1-2; CDR3aa: CSVQGEASGF; CDR3nt: TGCAGTGTACAGGGCGAGGCCTCGGGATTC
v_gene: TRBV7-2; d_gene: NA; abundance: NA; j_gene: TRBJ2-7; CDR3aa: CASSLAVQGEQYF; CDR3nt: TGTGCCAGCAGCCTAGCGGTCCAGGGGGAGCAGTACTTC
v_gene: TRBV18; d_gene: NA; abundance: NA; j_gene: TRBJ2-7; CDR3aa: CASSNTPPLLYEQYF; CDR3nt: TGTGCCAGCTCCAATACCCCTCCTCTACTCTACGAGCAGTACTTC
v_gene: TRBV6-5; d_gene: NA; abundance: NA; j_gene: TRBJ1-2; CDR3aa: CATLGGTNYGYTF; CDR3nt: TGTGCCACCCTGGGGGGAACCAACTATGGCTACACCTTC
v_gene: TRBV2; d_gene: NA; abundance: NA; j_gene: TRBJ1-1; CDR3aa: CASSERGGPAFF; CDR3nt: TGTGCCAGCAGTGAACGTGGGGGGCCAGCTTTCTTT
v_gene: TRBV12-5; d_gene: NA; abundance: NA; j_gene: TRBJ2-1; CDR3aa: CASGLAGGGVEQFF; CDR3nt: TGTGCTAGTGGTTTGGCCGGGGGCGGGGTGGAGCAGTTCTTC
v_gene: TRBV29-1; d_gene: TRBD1; abundance: NA; j_gene: TRBJ1-2; CDR3aa: CSVNSGTGLGYTF; CDR3nt: TGCAGCGTTAACTCCGGGACAGGGCTCGGCTACACCTTC
v_gene: TRBV6-6; d_gene: NA; abundance: NA; j_gene: TRBJ1-1; CDR3aa: CASTPQGSMNTEAFF; CDR3nt: TGTGCCAGCACCCCACAGGGTTCCATGAACACTGAAGCTTTCTTT
v_gene: TRBV29-1; d_gene: NA; abundance: NA; j_gene: TRBJ2-1; CDR3aa: CSAPGISSSYNEQFF; CDR3nt: TGCAGCGCCCCCGGGATCTCCAGCTCCTACAATGAGCAGTTCTTC
v_gene: TRBV7-8; d_gene: NA; abundance: NA; j_gene: TRBJ1-2; CDR3aa: CASTRLEGSYGYTF; CDR3nt: TGTGCCAGCACCCGGTTGGAGGGGAGCTATGGCTACACCTTC
v_gene: TRBV27; d_gene: NA; abundance: NA; j_gene: TRBJ2-5; CDR3aa: CASSLVMRETQYF; CDR3nt: TGTGCCAGCAGTTTAGTAATGAGGGAGACCCAGTACTTC